This TCR beta chain was obtained from a study of beta chain features in type 1 diabetes (dated by TCRdb to 2016 to 2018). Background for the entire study: Patients and healthy donors did not differ in mean age, gender distribution, total cell number or subset yield. Regulatory and stem cell-like memory subsets were isolated from only 8 patients and about 8 healthy donors, whereas naive and central memory subsets came from all 28 donors. A total of just under 110,000,000 sorted cells were examined across all samples, and RNA yield correlated strongly with the number of cells per subset. The study compared the TCRB repertoires of sorted circulating CD4+ T cell subsets in recently diagnosed type 1 diabetes patients with those in matched healthy donors.

From each donor, a single peripheral blood sample of about 100 mL on average was drawn into heparinised tubes. Using a panel that included CD45RO, CCR7, CD25, CD127, CD95 and CD27, naive, central memory, regulatory and stem cell-like memory CD4+ T cells were sorted on a BD FACSAria II. All sorted populations exceeded 95% purity. PBMCs were isolated immediately by Lymphoprep density gradient centrifugation and stained directly without culture. Samples were stained and sorted in pairs, with one healthy donor and one patient per experiment, so that batch effects were minimized. The High Capacity cDNA Reverse Transcription Kit was used to reverse transcribe all of the isolated RNA, meaning that expressed TCRB transcripts were what got sequenced. Deep immunoSEQ sequencing was applied to naive, central memory and regulatory T cell samples, giving an average of roughly 3.5 million total reads per sample. Sorted cells were lysed in RLT buffer and RNA was extracted with DNase-treated RNeasy Micro or Mini kits, depending on cell number. To prevent cross-contamination, each cell subset was processed individually, whereas patient and healthy donor samples were processed jointly. TCRB sequences were amplified from cDNA with the immunoSEQ multiplex PCR, producing 87-bp fragments spanning the CDR3 region. Sequencing of the amplicons was done on the Illumina HiSeq platform. As for the original processing: PCR bias was computationally corrected using synthetic template baselines, reads within Hamming distance 2 were collapsed, and singletons that could not be merged were discarded. Reads were aligned to IMGT to assign V, D and J genes, CDR3 length, and insertions or deletions at six rearrangement sites. Clonotype counts were normalized to sorted cell number within each subset before computing true diversity and Gini coefficients with the tcR R package. The overlap coefficient, calculated on TCRB nucleotide sequences, was used to measure repertoire sharing. TCRdb provides this immuneACCESS table in a form limited to in-frame rearrangements. Some clones are lacking; in checked studies, under half of them reflect an unresolved V gene, and why the rest are absent is not known. V and J calls and clone size are given by that table; D and trimming were obtained from the DNA. This sample comprises hundreds of thousands of clones, around 8% of them detected only once. The top ten constitute around 0.44% of the sample.

The paper as a whole reports these results and caveats: Because small numbers of individuals were included in the HLA sub-analyses, any influence of HLA type on TCRB rearrangement was left unresolved. Type 1 diabetes patients showed a moderate but significant shortening of TCRB CDR3 length in all four CD4+ subsets. At VDJ recombination sites, patients with type 1 diabetes made fewer insertions and deleted more nucleotides, a pattern implying thymic rearrangement abnormalities. Because cDNA was sequenced instead of genomic DNA, activated cells with high expression could be over-represented, although the groups did not differ in activation or CD3 levels. Shorter templates might be favored by PCR, yet because patient and control samples were amplified and corrected together, any such skew would affect both groups equally. The naive, central memory and regulatory TCRB repertoires appeared to resemble one another more closely among patients than among healthy donors.

This clone was counted a few times. The antigen it recognizes is unknown. Base qualities are not at hand, and no much larger clone is one base apart. Relative to germline, V is missing 6 bases and J is missing 6 bases, with 6 bases of the junction outside any gene match. The germline V gene supplies CDR1 SNHLY and CDR2 FYNNEI. The CDR3, cysteine through phenylalanine, is 14 amino acids long. Left in the record is the CDR3 DNA by itself, 42 bases read in frame from the first base. This receptor chain uses TRBV2 and TRBJ2-2, with 8 bases aligning to TRBD1. The sequenced sample was central memory CD4+ T cells from blood. The clonotype comes from a woman aged 18-29 years in good health. Here is the DNA: TGTGCCAGCAGCGACGGACAGGGCGCCGGGGAGCTGTTTTTT. The encoded protein is CASSDGQGAGELFF.